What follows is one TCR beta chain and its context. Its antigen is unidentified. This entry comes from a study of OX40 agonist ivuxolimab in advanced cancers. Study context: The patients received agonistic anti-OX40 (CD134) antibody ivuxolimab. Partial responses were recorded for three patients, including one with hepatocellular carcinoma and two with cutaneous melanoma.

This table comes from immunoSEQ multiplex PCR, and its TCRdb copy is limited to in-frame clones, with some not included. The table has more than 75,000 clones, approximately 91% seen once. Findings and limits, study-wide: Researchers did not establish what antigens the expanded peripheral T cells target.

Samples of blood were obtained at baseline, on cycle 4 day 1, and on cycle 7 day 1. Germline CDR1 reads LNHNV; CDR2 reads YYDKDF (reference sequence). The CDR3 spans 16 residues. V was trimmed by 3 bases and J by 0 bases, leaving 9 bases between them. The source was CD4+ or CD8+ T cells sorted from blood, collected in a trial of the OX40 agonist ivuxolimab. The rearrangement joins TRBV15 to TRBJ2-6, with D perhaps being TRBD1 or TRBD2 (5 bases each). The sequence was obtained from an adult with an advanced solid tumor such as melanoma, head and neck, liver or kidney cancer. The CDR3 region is CATSRGRRSGANVLTF. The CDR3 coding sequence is TGTGCCACCAGCAGGGGACGGCGCTCTGGGGCCAACGTCCTGACTTTC.